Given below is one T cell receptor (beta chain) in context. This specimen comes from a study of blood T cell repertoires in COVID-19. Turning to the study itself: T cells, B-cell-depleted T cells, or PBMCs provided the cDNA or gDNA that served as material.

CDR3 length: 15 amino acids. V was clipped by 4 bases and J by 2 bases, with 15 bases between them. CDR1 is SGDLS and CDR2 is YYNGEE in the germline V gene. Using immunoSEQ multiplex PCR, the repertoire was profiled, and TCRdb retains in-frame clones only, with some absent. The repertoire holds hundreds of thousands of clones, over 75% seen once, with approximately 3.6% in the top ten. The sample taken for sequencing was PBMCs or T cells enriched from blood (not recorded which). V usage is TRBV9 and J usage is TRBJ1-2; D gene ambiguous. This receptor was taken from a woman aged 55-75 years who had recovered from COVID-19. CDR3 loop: CASSPTLRKNYGYTF. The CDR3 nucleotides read TGTGCCAGCAGCCCGACCTTGAGGAAGAACTATGGCTACACCTTC.